Sequencing of this T cell receptor beta chain was carried out in a study of cytomegalovirus exposure and HLA in healthy donors. At the level of the study: The Caucasian-associated ancestry cluster contained 81% of the 398 genotyped donors. Overall study findings and caveats: Reportedly, cytomegalovirus status was diagnosed with high sensitivity and specificity. Fewer N-insertions (relative to the approximately 670-donor mean) were reportedly seen in an Asian-associated ancestry cluster in a later analysis.

Comments on this clone: Its matching antigen is unknown.

The primer mix had 60 Vbeta and 13 Jbeta primers. In the source study's methods: A later analysis tallied approximately 80 million unique TCR beta chains, about 9.9 million of them shared. The repertoire was sequenced with immunoSEQ multiplex PCR; TCRdb's copy has only in-frame clones and lacks some. The V and J calls and clone size are taken from that table; D and trimming were inferred from the DNA. The table lists 97,000 or so clones, about 60% of them singletons, with 4% to 5.5% in the top ten. The V and J ends lost 2 bases and 2 bases, in that order; junction bases with no gene match: 8. The germline gives CDR1 MDHEN, CDR2 SYDVKM. This CDR3 comprises 16 residues.

This sequence originates from a human donor in good health. V is TRBV28 and J is TRBJ2-7; 8 bases are a match to TRBD1. Material for sequencing was PBMCs. The CDR3 sequence is CASSLPQGAIAYEQYF. Written as DNA, the CDR3 is TGTGCCAGCAGTTTACCGCAGGGGGCGATCGCCTACGAGCAGTACTTC.